The text below deals with one T cell receptor (beta chain). The data stem from a study of PD-1 blockade in classical Hodgkin lymphoma. TCRdb keeps only in-frame clones here, not all; method: immunoSEQ multiplex PCR. The sample contains under 130,000 clones, 89% of which appear only once. Germline CDR1 reads SGHTA; CDR2 reads FQGNSA. V was pared by 5 bases and J by 1 base, with 11 bases between. The CDR3 sequence is 14 residues long. Specified time point: cycle 4 day 1 (C4D1), after less than 7 weeks of nivolumab. Relapse after autologous stem cell transplantation occurred in every patient, and brentuximab vedotin exposure varied. Responses achieved at best were complete response, partial response or progressive disease.

The input for sequencing was peripheral blood mononuclear cells (PBMCs), taken before the fourth cycle of nivolumab. J is TRBJ1-1 and V is TRBV7-2; a weak D match, TRBD1 (5 bases). This clonotype originated in a human donor with classical Hodgkin lymphoma. The CDR3 nucleotides are TGTGCCAGCAGCACAGGCGGACAGAACACTGAAGCTTTCTTT. Protein: CASSTGGQNTEAFF.